Sequencing of this T cell receptor (beta chain) was carried out in a study of PD-L1 blockade in urothelial cancer. Study overall: Twenty-five of 29 patients were men who had bladder-origin urothelial cancer. Patients had been given 0 to 3 earlier chemotherapy regimens.

Sequencing was performed with immunoSEQ multiplex PCR; in TCRdb, only in-frame clones are kept and a portion is missing. The table has about 40,000 clones, 86% seen once. The germline CDR1 and CDR2 sequences are SGDLS and YYNGEE. This CDR3 contains 17 residues. Trimming cost V 0 bases and J 2 bases, with 16 bases left between them. Sample time point: peripheral blood 6 weeks after treatment start. Patients yielded 1 to 8 samples each, pretreatment and on-treatment. The specimen was PBMCs, collected around atezolizumab (anti-PD-L1) treatment. V is TRBV9 and J is TRBJ2-3; a possible D gene is TRBD1 (6 bases). The clonotype comes from a man aged 55 to 70 with urothelial cancer. The CDR3 loop reads CASSVVGGYTITDTQYF. The CDR3 DNA reads as TGTGCCAGCAGCGTAGTAGGGGGTTACACCATCACAGATACGCAGTATTTT.